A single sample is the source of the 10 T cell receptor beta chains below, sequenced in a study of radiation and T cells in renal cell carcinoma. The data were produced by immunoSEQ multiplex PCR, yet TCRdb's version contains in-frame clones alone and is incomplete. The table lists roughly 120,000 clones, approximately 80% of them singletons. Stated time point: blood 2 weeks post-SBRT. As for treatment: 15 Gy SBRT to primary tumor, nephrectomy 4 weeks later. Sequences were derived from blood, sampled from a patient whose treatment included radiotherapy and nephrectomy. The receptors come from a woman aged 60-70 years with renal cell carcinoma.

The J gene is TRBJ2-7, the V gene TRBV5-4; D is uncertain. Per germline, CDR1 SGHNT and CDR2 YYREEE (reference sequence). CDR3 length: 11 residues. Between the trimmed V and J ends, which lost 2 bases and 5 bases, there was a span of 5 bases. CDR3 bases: TGTGCCAGCAGCTTCTCGGACGAGCAGTACTTC. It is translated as CASSFSDEQYF. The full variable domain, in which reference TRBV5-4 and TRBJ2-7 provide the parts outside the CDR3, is ETGVTQSPTHLIKTRGQQVTLRCSSQSGHNTVSWYQQALGQGPQFIFQYYREEENGRGNFPPRFSGLQFPNYSSELNVNALELDDSALYLCASSFSDEQYFGPGTRLTVT.

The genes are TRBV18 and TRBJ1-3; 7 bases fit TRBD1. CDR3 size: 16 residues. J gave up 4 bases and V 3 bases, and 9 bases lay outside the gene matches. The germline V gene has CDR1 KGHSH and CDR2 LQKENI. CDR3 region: CASSPGQAAGGNTIYF. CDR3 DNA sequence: TGTGCCAGCTCACCCGGACAGGCAGCCGGGGGAAACACCATATATTTT. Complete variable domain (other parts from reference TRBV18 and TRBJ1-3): NAGVMQNPRHLVRRRGQEARLRCSPMKGHSHVYWYRQLPEEGLKFMVYLQKENIIDESGMPKERFSAEFPKEGPSILRIQQVVRGDSAAYFCASSPGQAAGGNTIYFGEGSWLTVV.

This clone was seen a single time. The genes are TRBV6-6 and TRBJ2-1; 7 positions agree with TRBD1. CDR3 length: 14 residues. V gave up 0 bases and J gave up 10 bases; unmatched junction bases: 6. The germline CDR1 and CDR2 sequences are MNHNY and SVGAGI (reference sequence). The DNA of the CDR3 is TGTGCCAGCAGTTACTCCGACAGGGTCAGGGAGCAGTTCTTC. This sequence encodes CASSYSDRVREQFF.

CDR3 residues: CAISGVATSYEQYF. The CDR3 bases are TGTGCCATCAGTGGTGTCGCTACCTCCTACGAGCAGTACTTC. The V gene is TRBV10-3, the J gene TRBJ2-7; unclear D gene. V was shortened by 4 bases and J by 0 bases, with 10 bases between the two germline ends. Germline V gives CDR1 ENHRY, CDR2 SYGVKD. This CDR3 spans 14 amino acids.

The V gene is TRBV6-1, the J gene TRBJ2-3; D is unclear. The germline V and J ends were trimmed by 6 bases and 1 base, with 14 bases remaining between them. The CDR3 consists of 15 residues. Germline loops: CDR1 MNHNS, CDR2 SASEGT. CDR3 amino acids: CASRPTQTRTDTQYF. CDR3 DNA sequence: TGTGCCAGCAGACCAACACAAACACGCACAGATACGCAGTATTTT.

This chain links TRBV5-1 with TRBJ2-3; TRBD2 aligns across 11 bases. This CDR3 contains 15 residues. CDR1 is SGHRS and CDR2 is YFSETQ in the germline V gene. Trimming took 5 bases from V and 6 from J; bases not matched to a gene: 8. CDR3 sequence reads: CASRLAGGPADTQYF. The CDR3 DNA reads TGCGCCAGCAGGCTAGCGGGGGGTCCTGCGGATACGCAGTATTTT.

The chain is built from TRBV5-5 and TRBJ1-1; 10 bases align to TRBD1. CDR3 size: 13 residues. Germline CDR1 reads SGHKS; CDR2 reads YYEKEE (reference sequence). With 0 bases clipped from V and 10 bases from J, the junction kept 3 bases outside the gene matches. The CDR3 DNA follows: TGTGCCAGCAGCTTGGGGTGGACAGGGGGAGCTTTCTTT. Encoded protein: CASSLGWTGGAFF.

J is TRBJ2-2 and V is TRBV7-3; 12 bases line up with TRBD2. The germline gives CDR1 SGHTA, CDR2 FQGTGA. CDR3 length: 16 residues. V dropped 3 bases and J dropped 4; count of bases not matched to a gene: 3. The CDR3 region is CASSLTSGSTTGELFF. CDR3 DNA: TGTGCCAGCAGCTTGACTAGCGGGAGTACCACCGGGGAGCTGTTTTTT.

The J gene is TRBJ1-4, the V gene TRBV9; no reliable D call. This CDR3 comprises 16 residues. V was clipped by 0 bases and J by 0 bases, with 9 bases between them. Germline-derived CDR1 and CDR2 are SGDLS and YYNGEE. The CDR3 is CASSVGGAATNEKLFF. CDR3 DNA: TGTGCCAGCAGCGTAGGGGGAGCAGCAACTAATGAAAAACTGTTTTTT.

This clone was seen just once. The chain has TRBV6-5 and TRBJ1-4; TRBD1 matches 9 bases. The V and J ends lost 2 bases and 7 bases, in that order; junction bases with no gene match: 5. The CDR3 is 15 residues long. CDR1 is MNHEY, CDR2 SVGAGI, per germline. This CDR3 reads CASSYHTGGGEKLFF. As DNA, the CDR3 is TGTGCCAGCAGTTACCACACAGGGGGCGGTGAAAAACTGTTTTTT.